The 30 T cell receptor beta chains given below trace back to one sample, sequenced in a study of a mutant IDH1 vaccine in newly diagnosed glioma. These receptors have no known antigen. This sample's time point: week 5, during vaccination. All doses held 300 ug of mutant IDH1 20-mer peptide, with topical imiquimod. Assay: immunoSEQ multiplex PCR; the TCRdb copy retains only in-frame clones and omits some. The sample records 40,000 or so clones, around 78% being singletons. This sample comprised PBMCs, obtained from a glioma patient whose treatment included an IDH1 peptide vaccine. The receptor source for this set is a man aged 40-50 years with glioma.

V is TRBV2 and J is TRBJ2-1, with D perhaps TRBD2 (7 bases). Germline V lookup: CDR1 SNHLY, CDR2 FYNNEI. CDR3 size: 15 residues. The ends were cut back, 8 bases at V and 1 base at J, with 15 bases in the middle. The CDR3, as DNA: TGTGCCAGCGCCAGGGGAGGGGGTTCCTACAATGAGCAGTTCTTC. This codes for CASARGGGSYNEQFF.

The J gene is TRBJ2-1, the V gene TRBV7-6; 8 nucleotides align to TRBD1. The CDR3 extends over 15 amino acids. The germline V gene encodes CDR1 SGHVS and CDR2 FNYEAQ. V trimming: 5 bases; J trimming: 6 bases; junction bases outside the gene matches: 9. The CDR3 bases are TGTGCCAGCAGCCCCGGGACAGGCGTGGGCAATGAGCAGTTCTTC. It is translated as CASSPGTGVGNEQFF.

The chain has TRBV2 and TRBJ1-5; possibly TRBD1 for D (6 bases). V shed 5 bases and J shed 6 bases, with 14 bases lying between them. CDR3 length: 14 residues. The germline V gene has CDR1 SNHLY and CDR2 FYNNEI. CDR3 sequence reads: CASSSEGGGQPQHF. The DNA of the CDR3 is TGTGCCAGCAGTTCTGAGGGAGGGGGTCAGCCCCAGCATTTT.

This clone occurred a few times. The rearrangement joins TRBV10-1 to TRBJ1-1; 7 bases line up with TRBD1. This CDR3 has 14 residues. With V trimmed by 3 bases and J by 0 bases, 1 base remained unmatched. The germline V gene encodes CDR1 WNHNN and CDR2 SYGVQD (reference sequence). CDR3 sequence reads: CASSETGVNTEAFF. For the CDR3, the DNA is TGCGCCAGCAGTGAAACAGGGGTGAACACTGAAGCTTTCTTT.

This clone appeared a single time. The rearrangement joins TRBV6-5 to TRBJ2-7; tentatively, D is TRBD1 or TRBD2 (5 bases each). Germline V gene data show CDR1 as MNHEY and CDR2 as SVGAGI. This CDR3 region has 14 residues. V was clipped by 0 bases and J by 1 base, with 7 bases between them. CDR3 sequence reads: CASSYSGTSYEQYF. CDR3 nucleotide sequence: TGTGCCAGCAGTTACTCGGGGACGTCCTACGAGCAGTACTTC.

The rearrangement joins TRBV7-9 to TRBJ1-4; D might be TRBD1 (6 bases). The germline V and J ends were trimmed by 1 base and 10 bases, with 16 bases remaining between them. Germline V lookup: CDR1 SEHNR, CDR2 FQNEAQ (reference sequence). The CDR3 spans 15 residues. The CDR3 nucleotides are TGTGCCAGCAGCTTAGAGGGGGGAGCCGATGGAAAACTGTTTTTT. Protein product: CASSLEGGADGKLFF.

The J gene is TRBJ1-2, the V gene TRBV6-1; 7 bases agree with TRBD1. Germline CDR1 reads MNHNS; CDR2 reads SASEGT. The CDR3 consists of 16 residues. V shed 0 bases and J 1 base; nucleotides not matched to a gene: 5. This CDR3 reads CASSEAGQRINYGYTF. CDR3 DNA sequence: TGTGCCAGCAGTGAAGCGGGACAGAGGATTAACTATGGCTACACCTTC.

This chain connects TRBV7-9 to TRBJ1-1; TRBD1 agrees at 7 bases. CDR1 and CDR2 (germline): SEHNR, FQNEAQ (reference sequence). V gave up 4 bases and J gave up 4 bases; unmatched junction bases: 9. CDR3 length equals 15 residues. For the CDR3, the DNA is TGTGCCAGCAGCTGGTCAACAGGGGTGGGCACTGAAGCTTTCTTT. This translates into CASSWSTGVGTEAFF.

This chain connects TRBV10-2 to TRBJ2-7, with unresolved D. Trimming took 6 bases from V and 2 from J, leaving 17 bases between them. The CDR3 is 15 residues long. Germline V gives CDR1 WSHSY, CDR2 SAAADI. CDR3 nucleotide sequence: TGCGCCAGCAGAGATGTGGGCCTATCGACCTACGAGCAGTACTTC. It specifies CASRDVGLSTYEQYF.

The chain couples TRBV19 to TRBJ1-2; D is uncertain. V lost 4 bases, J lost 8 bases, and 8 bases lay in between. Germline-derived CDR1 and CDR2 are LNHDA and SQIVND (reference sequence). The length of the CDR3 is 11 residues. In DNA form, the CDR3 reads TGTGCCAGTAGTACAGGAGCCGGCTACACCTTC. Amino acids: CASSTGAGYTF. Based on the CDR3 plus reference TRBV19 and TRBJ1-2, the full variable domain is DGGITQSPKYLFRKEGQNVTLSCEQNLNHDAMYWYRQDPGQGLRLIYYSQIVNDFQKGDIAEGYSVSREKKESFPLTVTSAQKNPTAFYLCASSTGAGYTFGSGTRLTVV.

This clone showed up just a few times. V gene TRBV5-1 combines with J gene TRBJ1-2; D unresolved. Trimming took off 5 bases at V and 2 bases at J, with 10 bases between the two ends. Germline lookup yields CDR1 SGHRS and CDR2 YFSETQ. The CDR3 contains 13 residues. The CDR3 is CASSRGGNYGYTF. The CDR3, as DNA: TGCGCCAGCAGTCGTGGCGGGAACTATGGCTACACCTTC.

This clone has only one observation. This chain links TRBV12-5 with TRBJ2-5; D is perhaps TRBD1 or TRBD2 (5 bases each). V was pared by 9 bases and J by 2 bases, with 13 bases between. Germline CDR1 and CDR2: LGHNT and FRNRAP. The CDR3 totals 13 residues. The CDR3 protein is CASLGTVQETQYF. CDR3 in DNA: TGTGCTAGCCTTGGGACGGTGCAAGAGACCCAGTACTTC.

The chain employs TRBV29-1 and TRBJ2-3, with TRBD1 identical over 7 bases. CDR1 is SQVTM and CDR2 is ANQGSEA in the germline V gene. V lost 4 bases to trimming and J lost 2 bases; unmatched junction nucleotides: 6. The length of the CDR3 is 14 residues. Here the CDR3 reads CSVGQGEPTDTQYF. In DNA form, the CDR3 reads TGCAGCGTTGGACAGGGCGAACCCACAGATACGCAGTATTTT.

The CDR3 region has the DNA TGTGCCAGCACGGGACTAGCGGGGTCCAATGAGCAGTTCTTC. It is translated as CASTGLAGSNEQFF. This chain joins TRBV4-2 and TRBJ2-1; TRBD2 agrees at 13 bases. This CDR3 has 14 amino acids. The V segment lost 7 bases and the J segment 6 bases; nucleotides outside the gene matches: 3. Germline V lookup: CDR1 LGHNA, CDR2 YNFKEQ.

V and J are TRBV9 and TRBJ2-5; no reliable D call. The germline gives CDR1 SGDLS, CDR2 YYNGEE. Between the trimmed V and J ends, which lost 0 bases and 2 bases, there was a span of 5 bases. This CDR3 is built from 13 residues. The DNA of the CDR3 is TGTGCCAGCAGCGTAGCTCTGCAAGAGACCCAGTACTTC. The encoded protein is CASSVALQETQYF.

The chain couples TRBV12-5 to TRBJ1-3; 7 nucleotides agree with TRBD1. The length of the CDR3 is 18 residues. Germline values: CDR1 LGHNT, CDR2 FRNRAP. After removal of 6 bases from V and 0 bases from J, the junction contained 14 bases not matched to a gene. In DNA, the CDR3 is TGTGCTAGTGGCAACCGTCGACAGGGACGACTCTCTGGAAACACCATATATTTT. Translation gives CASGNRRQGRLSGNTIYF.

By sample fraction, this clone is medium-sized. This chain connects TRBV2 to TRBJ1-2; TRBD1 is a possible D gene (5 bases). Germline CDR1 is SNHLY and CDR2 is FYNNEI. The CDR3 covers 15 residues. The germline V and J ends were trimmed by 5 bases and 4 bases, with 17 bases remaining between them. The CDR3 bases are TGTGCCAGCAGTTCCCGGGACCGAATCCGCTATGGCTACACCTTC. It encodes CASSSRDRIRYGYTF.

The chain recombines TRBV9 with TRBJ1-2, with 7 positions matching TRBD1. The CDR3 sequence is 14 residues long. Germline CDR1 reads SGDLS; CDR2 reads YYNGEE. Trimming took 4 bases from V and 4 from J; bases not matched to a gene: 7. DNA for the CDR3: TGTGCCAGCAGCCGGGACAGCCCACTCTATGGCTACACCTTC. This codes for CASSRDSPLYGYTF. Variable domain in full (rest from reference TRBV9 and TRBJ1-2): DSGVTQTPKHLITATGQRVTLRCSPRSGDLSVYWYQQSLDQGLQFLIQYYNGEERAKGNILERFSAQQFPDLHSELNLSSLELGDSALYFCASSRDSPLYGYTFGSGTRLTVV.

In this sample, this clone turned up a few times. V usage is TRBV9 and J usage is TRBJ1-2, with D maybe TRBD1 (5 bases). Trimming left V 3 bases short and J 7 bases short, with 16 bases between. The length of the CDR3 is 14 residues. Germline V gene lookup returns CDR1 SGDLS and CDR2 YYNGEE. The chain's CDR3 is CASSASHARAGYTF. The CDR3 DNA sequence: TGTGCCAGCAGCGCCTCGCATGCCAGGGCTGGCTACACCTTC.

The chain links TRBV5-1 to TRBJ1-4; possibly TRBD1 for D (5 bases). With 2 bases removed from V and 7 bases from J, the gap between germline ends came to 12 bases. The CDR3 extends over 14 amino acids. CDR1 and CDR2 from the germline V gene are SGHRS and YFSETQ. The CDR3 sequence is CASSFRAQGEKLFF. The CDR3 region has the DNA TGCGCCAGCAGCTTTCGGGCCCAGGGTGAAAAACTGTTTTTT.

This clone was observed a handful of times. This sequence joins TRBV2 and TRBJ2-2, with D hard to call. Germline V gene lookup returns CDR1 SNHLY and CDR2 FYNNEI. CDR3 length: 15 residues. The ends were cut back, 2 bases at V and 5 bases at J, with 12 bases in the middle. CDR3 in amino acids: CASSEKGLETGELFF. CDR3 DNA sequence: TGTGCCAGCAGTGAAAAGGGTTTGGAAACCGGGGAGCTGTTTTTT.

This chain uses TRBV5-1 with TRBJ1-2; D call uncertain. The CDR3 length is 12 residues. Per the germline V gene, CDR1 is SGHRS and CDR2 is YFSETQ. V lost 0 bases and J lost 3, with 3 bases in between. This CDR3 is CASSLGDYGYTF. The CDR3 DNA sequence: TGCGCCAGCAGCTTGGGCGACTATGGCTACACCTTC. The full variable domain, in which reference TRBV5-1 and TRBJ1-2 provide the parts outside the CDR3, is KAGVTQTPRYLIKTRGQQVTLSCSPISGHRSVSWYQQTPGQGLQFLFEYFSETQRNKGNFPGRFSGRQFSNSRSEMNVSTLELGDSALYLCASSLGDYGYTFGSGTRLTVV.

The chain has TRBV5-1 and TRBJ2-7, with no clear D. The CDR3 sequence is 17 residues long. V lost 3 bases and J lost 3, with 22 bases in between. CDR1 and CDR2 from the germline V gene are SGHRS and YFSETQ. CDR3 sequence: CASSWVLDPLRNYEQYF. CDR3 coding DNA: TGCGCCAGCAGCTGGGTTTTAGACCCGCTCCGAAACTACGAGCAGTACTTC.

The chain uses TRBV7-9 and TRBJ1-2, with 8 bases that match TRBD1. The CDR3 spans 15 residues. V dropped 1 base and J dropped 7; count of bases not matched to a gene: 8. CDR1 is SEHNR and CDR2 is FQNEAQ in the germline V gene (reference sequence). The CDR3 sequence: CASSLGQGLVGGYTF. The CDR3 DNA sequence: TGTGCCAGCAGCTTAGGACAGGGGCTTGTCGGTGGCTACACCTTC.

This clone was counted a few times. The V call is TRBV18, the J call TRBJ1-1; 11 nucleotides match TRBD1. The CDR3 is made up of 14 amino acids. The ends lost 0 bases at V and 9 bases at J; junction bases unmatched: 3. Germline V gives CDR1 KGHSH, CDR2 LQKENI. This chain's CDR3 is CASSPPGDRGKAFF. CDR3 DNA: TGTGCCAGCTCACCACCAGGGGACAGGGGGAAAGCTTTCTTT.

The rearrangement joins TRBV29-1 to TRBJ2-2, with D perhaps TRBD1 (6 bases). This CDR3 is 13 amino acids long. Germline CDR1 is SQVTM and CDR2 is ANQGSEA. Trimming pared 7 bases from V and 5 bases from J, leaving 14 bases between. DNA for the CDR3: TGCAGCGGTAAACAGGGTGGGACCGGGGAGCTGTTTTTT. It translates to CSGKQGGTGELFF.

The J gene is TRBJ1-2, the V gene TRBV5-1; 7 bases are a match to TRBD1. Unmatched junction bases numbered 16, after V lost 4 bases and J lost 10 bases. Looked up from germline, CDR1 is SGHRS and CDR2 is YFSETQ. The CDR3 runs 15 residues. CDR3 coding DNA: TGCGCCAGCAGCGGTGGGACAGTAAATCTATGGGACTACACCTTC. This gives the protein CASSGGTVNLWDYTF. The entire variable domain, with the rest obtained from reference TRBV5-1 and TRBJ1-2, is as follows: KAGVTQTPRYLIKTRGQQVTLSCSPISGHRSVSWYQQTPGQGLQFLFEYFSETQRNKGNFPGRFSGRQFSNSRSEMNVSTLELGDSALYLCASSGGTVNLWDYTFGSGTRLTVV.

This rearrangement joins TRBV5-1 to TRBJ1-5; maybe TRBD1 (6 bases). With 0 bases removed from V and 4 bases from J, the gap between germline ends came to 14 bases. Germline CDR1 and CDR2: SGHRS and YFSETQ. CDR3 size: 16 residues. The CDR3: CASSLEGLQGNQPQHF. CDR3 sequence (DNA): TGCGCCAGCAGCTTGGAAGGGTTACAGGGTAATCAGCCCCAGCATTTT.

Regarding this clone: An end of the junction does not agree with germline; a read error may underlie this. In nucleotides, the CDR3 is TGTGCTAGCAGCTCAACAGACCTTGCCACAGATACGCAGTATTTT. It encodes CASSSTDLATDTQYF. The chain is built from TRBV7-7 and TRBJ2-3; D ambiguous. This CDR3 spans 15 amino acids. From germline, CDR1 is SSHAT and CDR2 FNYEAQ (reference sequence). Filled out from reference TRBV7-7 and TRBJ2-3, the complete variable domain reads GAGVSQSPRYKVTKRGQDVTLRCDPISSHATLYWYQQALGQGPEFLTYFNYEAQPDKSGLPSDRFSAERPEGSISTLTIQRTEQRDSAMYRCASSSTDLATDTQYFGPGTRLTVL.

This clone came up once. V is TRBV2 and J is TRBJ2-1; D gene uncertain. Trimming left V 6 bases short and J 4 bases short, with 10 bases between. This CDR3 has 13 amino acids. In germline, CDR1 is SNHLY, CDR2 FYNNEI. CDR3 sequence: CASSGSLYNEQFF. The CDR3 nucleotides read TGTGCCAGCAGCGGCTCGTTATACAATGAGCAGTTCTTC.